The clone carrying this T cell receptor beta chain was seen a few times. Its antigen is not known. Of the isolated RNA, all was reverse transcribed, and so the sequenced material was expressed TCRB transcripts. The assay was immunoSEQ multiplex PCR, and TCRdb's table has in-frame clones only and misses some. The sample lists a few hundred thousand clones, approximately 13% occurring once. The data originate from a study of beta chain features in type 1 diabetes. Study observations and caveats: Patients with Type 1 diabetes showed moderately but significantly shorter TCRB CDR3s in all four CD4+ subsets.

From germline, CDR1 is SEHNR and CDR2 FQNEAQ (reference sequence). The CDR3 runs 15 residues. V was pared by 8 bases and J by 8 bases, with 12 bases of the junction left unmatched. This TCR derives from a man younger than 40 with type 1 diabetes. V and J are TRBV7-9 and TRBJ2-1, with 10 bases fitting TRBD1. The sequenced material came from naive CD4+ T cells from blood. CDR3 loop: CASGQTGGALDEQFF. The CDR3 DNA reads TGTGCCAGCGGACAGACAGGGGGCGCTTTGGATGAGCAGTTCTTC.